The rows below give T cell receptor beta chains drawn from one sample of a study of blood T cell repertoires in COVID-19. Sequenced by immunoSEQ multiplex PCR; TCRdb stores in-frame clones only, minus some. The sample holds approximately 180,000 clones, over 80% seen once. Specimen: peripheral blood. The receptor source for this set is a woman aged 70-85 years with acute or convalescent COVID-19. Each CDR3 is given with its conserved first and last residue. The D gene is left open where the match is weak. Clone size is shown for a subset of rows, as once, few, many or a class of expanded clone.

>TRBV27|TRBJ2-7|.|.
TGTGCCAGCAGTTTTAGGGGGAGGGCGTCCTACGAGCAGTACTTC
CASSFRGRASYEQYF
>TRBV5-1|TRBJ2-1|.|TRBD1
TGCGCCAGCAGCTCCGGACAGGGGACCTACAATGAGCAGTTCTTC
CASSSGQGTYNEQFF
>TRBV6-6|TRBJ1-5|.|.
TGTGCCAGCAGTTACTCGACGGGTTACAATCAGCCCCAGCATTTT
CASSYSTGYNQPQHF
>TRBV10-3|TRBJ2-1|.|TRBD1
TGTGCCATCAGTGGGCCTGGGGGACAGGGGGGGAGTGAGCAGTTCTTC
CAISGPGGQGGSEQFF
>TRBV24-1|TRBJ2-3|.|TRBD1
TGTGCCACCAGTGAGGGGACAGGGGCCACAGATACGCAGTATTTT
CATSEGTGATDTQYF
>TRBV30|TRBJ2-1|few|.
TGTGCCTGGAGTGTCTTGCGGGGCGAGGATGAGCAGTTCTTC
CAWSVLRGEDEQFF
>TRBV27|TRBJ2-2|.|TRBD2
TGTGCCAGCACGGCGCGGGGGGGTAACACCGGGGAGCTGTTTTTT
CASTARGGNTGELFF
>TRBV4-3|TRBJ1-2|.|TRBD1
TGCGCCAGCAGCCAACGACAGGGCGATGGCTACACCTTC
CASSQRQGDGYTF
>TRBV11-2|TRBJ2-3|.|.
TGTGCCAGCAGCTTAGACTCCAGGTTACCCACAGATACGCAGTATTTT
CASSLDSRLPTDTQYF
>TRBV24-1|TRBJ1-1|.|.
TGTGCCACCAGTGACCCCAGACAGAACACTGAAGCTTTCTTT
CATSDPRQNTEAFF
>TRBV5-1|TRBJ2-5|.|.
TGCGCCAGCAGCTTGGAACAGGGAAGAGAGACCCAGTACTTC
CASSLEQGRETQYF
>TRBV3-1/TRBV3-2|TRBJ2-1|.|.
TGTGCCAGCAGCCAAGATCTGGGCCTCTACAATGAGCAGTTCTTC
CASSQDLGLYNEQFF
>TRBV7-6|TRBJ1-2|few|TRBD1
TGTGCCAGCAGCCCCCGACAGGGAGGCTATGGCTACACCTTC
CASSPRQGGYGYTF
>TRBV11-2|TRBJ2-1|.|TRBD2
TGTGCCAGCAGCTTAGTAGCGGGACCCTACAATGAGCAGTTCTTC
CASSLVAGPYNEQFF
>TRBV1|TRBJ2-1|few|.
TGCACCAGCAGCCAAGGGGCTAGCGGGGTGTACAATGAGCAGTTCTTC
CTSSQGASGVYNEQFF
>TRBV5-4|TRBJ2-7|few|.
TGTGCCAGCAGCTTGTCCGTAGAGGGATGGCACGAGCAGTACTTC
CASSLSVEGWHEQYF
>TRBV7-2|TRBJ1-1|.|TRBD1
TGTGCCAGCAGCAAGGACAGGGTTACTGAAGCTTTCTTT
CASSKDRVTEAFF
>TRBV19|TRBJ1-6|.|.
TGTGCCAGTATCTCTCCGGGGTTGAATTCACCCCTCCACTTT
CASISPGLNSPLHF
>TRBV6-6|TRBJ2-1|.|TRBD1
TGTGCCAGCAGCCGCTACGAGATGACAGGGGGAGATGAGCAGTTCTTC
CASSRYEMTGGDEQFF
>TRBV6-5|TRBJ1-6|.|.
TGTGCCAGCGTTAATCAGGTTGATGATTCACCCCTCCACTTT
CASVNQVDDSPLHF
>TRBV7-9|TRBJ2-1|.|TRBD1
TGTGCCAGCAGCTTAACCTCAACAGGGGGCGGGGATGAGCAGTTCTTC
CASSLTSTGGGDEQFF
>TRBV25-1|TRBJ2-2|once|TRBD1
TGTGCCAGCAGTGAAGGACGGACAGGGAGGACCGGGGAGCTGTTTTTT
CASSEGRTGRTGELFF
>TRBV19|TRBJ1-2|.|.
TGTGCCAGTAGTACCCAAACCGGACAGACCTTCTATGGCTACACCTTC
CASSTQTGQTFYGYTF
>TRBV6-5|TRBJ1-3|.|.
TGTGCCAGCAGTCCCACATACACCATATATTTT
CASSPTYTIYF
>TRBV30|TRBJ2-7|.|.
TGTGCCTGGAGTGTCCAGGGGTACGAGCAGTACTTC
CAWSVQGYEQYF
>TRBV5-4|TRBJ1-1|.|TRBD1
TGTGCCAGCAGATCCAACCCGCGGACAGGGGCCACTGAAGCTTTCTTT
CASRSNPRTGATEAFF
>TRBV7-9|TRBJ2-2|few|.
TGTGCCACCCCCCTTACTACCGGGGAGCTGTTTTTT
CATPLTTGELFF
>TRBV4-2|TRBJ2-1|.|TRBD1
TGTGCCAGCAGCCAGAGGGTCGGGACAGGGGTTCTATACAATGAGCAGTTCTTC
CASSQRVGTGVLYNEQFF
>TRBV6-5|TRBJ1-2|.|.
TGTGCCAGCAGTTACTCCCAGGGTTCTATCTATGGCTACACCTTC
CASSYSQGSIYGYTF
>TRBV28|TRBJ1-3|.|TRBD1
TGTGCCAGCAGTTGGGGGGGGACAGGTCCTGGAAACACCATATATTTT
CASSWGGTGPGNTIYF
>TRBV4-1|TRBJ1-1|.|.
TGCGCCAGCAGCCAAGGCAGGGAGAACACTGAAGCTTTCTTT
CASSQGRENTEAFF
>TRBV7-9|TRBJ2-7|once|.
TGTGCCAGCAGCTCGACAGGTGGCGAGCAGTACTTC
CASSSTGGEQYF
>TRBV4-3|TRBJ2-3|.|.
TGCGCCAGCAGCCAAGATGGGTTTGGGCCAGATACGCAGTATTTT
CASSQDGFGPDTQYF